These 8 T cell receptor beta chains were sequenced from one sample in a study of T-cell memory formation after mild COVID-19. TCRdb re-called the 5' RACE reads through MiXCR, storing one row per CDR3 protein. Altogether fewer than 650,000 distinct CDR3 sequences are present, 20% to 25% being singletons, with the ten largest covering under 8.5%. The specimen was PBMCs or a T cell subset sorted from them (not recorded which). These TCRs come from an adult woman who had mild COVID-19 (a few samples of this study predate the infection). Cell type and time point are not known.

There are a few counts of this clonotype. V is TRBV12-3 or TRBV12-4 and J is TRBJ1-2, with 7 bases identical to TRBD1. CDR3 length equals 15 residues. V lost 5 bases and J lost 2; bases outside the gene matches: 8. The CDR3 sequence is CASSPRQGGNYGYTF. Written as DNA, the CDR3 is TGTGCCAGCAGTCCTAGACAGGGAGGGAACTATGGCTACACCTTC.

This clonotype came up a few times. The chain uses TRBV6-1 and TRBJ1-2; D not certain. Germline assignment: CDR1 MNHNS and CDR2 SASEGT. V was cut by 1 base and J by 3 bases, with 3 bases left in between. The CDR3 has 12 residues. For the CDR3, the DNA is TGTGCCAGCAGTGAAGATGACTATGGCTACACCTTC. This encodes CASSEDDYGYTF.

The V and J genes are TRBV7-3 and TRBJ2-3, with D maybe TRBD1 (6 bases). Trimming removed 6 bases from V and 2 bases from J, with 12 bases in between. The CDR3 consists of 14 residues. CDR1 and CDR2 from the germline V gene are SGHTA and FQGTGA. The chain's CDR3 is CASSSGAYTDTQYF. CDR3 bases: TGTGCCAGCAGTTCAGGGGCCTACACAGATACGCAGTATTTT. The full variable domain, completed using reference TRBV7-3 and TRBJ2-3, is GAGVSQTPSNKVTEKGKYVELRCDPISGHTALYWYRQSLGQGPEFLIYFQGTGAADDSGLPNDRFFAVRPEGSVSTLKIQRTERGDSAVYLCASSSGAYTDTQYFGPGTRLTVL.

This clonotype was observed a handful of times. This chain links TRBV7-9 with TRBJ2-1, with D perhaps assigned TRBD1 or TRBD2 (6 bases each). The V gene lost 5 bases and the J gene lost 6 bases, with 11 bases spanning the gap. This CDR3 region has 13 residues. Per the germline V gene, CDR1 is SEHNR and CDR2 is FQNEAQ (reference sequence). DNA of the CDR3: TGTGCCAGCAGCCTAGGGGGGCCCAATGAGCAGTTCTTC. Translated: CASSLGGPNEQFF.

The chain's CDR3 is CSAKAISTDTQYF. The CDR3 nucleotides read TGCAGTGCTAAGGCGATAAGCACAGATACGCAGTATTTT. V usage is TRBV20-1 and J usage is TRBJ2-3; no definite D call. There are 13 residues in the CDR3. V was pared by 4 bases and J by 0 bases, with 8 bases between. Germline loops: CDR1 DFQATT, CDR2 SNEGSKA (reference sequence).

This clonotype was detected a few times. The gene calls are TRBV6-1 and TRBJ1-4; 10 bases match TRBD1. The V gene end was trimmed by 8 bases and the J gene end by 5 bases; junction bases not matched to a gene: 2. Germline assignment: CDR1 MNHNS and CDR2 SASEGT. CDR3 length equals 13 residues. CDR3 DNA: TGTGCCAGCTGGGGACAGGGGAATGAAAAACTGTTTTTT. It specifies CASWGQGNEKLFF.

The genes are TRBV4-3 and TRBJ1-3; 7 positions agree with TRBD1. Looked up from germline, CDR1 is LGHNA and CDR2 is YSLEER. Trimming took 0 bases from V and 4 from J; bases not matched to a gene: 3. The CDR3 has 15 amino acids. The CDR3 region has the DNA TGCGCCAGCAGCCAAGATGGACAGGTGGGAAACACCATATATTTT. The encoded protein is CASSQDGQVGNTIYF.

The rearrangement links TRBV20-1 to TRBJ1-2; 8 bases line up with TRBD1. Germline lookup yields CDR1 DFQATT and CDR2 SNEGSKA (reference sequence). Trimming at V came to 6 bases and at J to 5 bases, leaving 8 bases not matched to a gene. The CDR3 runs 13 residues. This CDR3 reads CSAGQGGNYGYTF. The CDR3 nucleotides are TGCAGTGCCGGACAGGGAGGAAATTATGGCTACACCTTC.